This entry lists 27 T cell receptor beta chains sequenced from one sample in a study of T cell repertoires in cytomegalovirus infection. Their antigens remain unidentified. TCRdb re-called the reads with MiXCR, one entry per CDR3 protein. The sample lists about 570,000 distinct CDR3 sequences; just under 40% were seen once. This specimen consisted of cultured PBMCs, obtained from culture after CMV antigen stimulation. The receptor set was obtained from a human donor in good health (CMV status not recorded). Some clones in this sample may be carry-over from other donors' samples.

This chain links TRBV7-2 with TRBJ2-7, with unresolved D. Germline V gene sequence: CDR1 SGHTA, CDR2 FQGNSA. V was pared by 2 bases and J by 3 bases, with 11 bases between. The CDR3 sequence is 14 residues long. CDR3 loop: CASSLIGQNYEQYF. The DNA of the CDR3 is TGTGCCAGCAGCTTAATCGGGCAGAACTACGAGCAGTACTTC.

The chain couples TRBV7-2 to TRBJ2-7; D may be TRBD2 (5 bases). Germline V gene data show CDR1 as SGHTA and CDR2 as FQGNSA. CDR3 length: 14 amino acids. V was shortened by 5 bases and J by 4 bases, with 15 bases between the two germline ends. CDR3 nucleotides: TGTGCCAGCAGCCAAGGACGTGGGGAGTACGAGCAGTACTTC. Translated, it gives CASSQGRGEYEQYF.

This clonotype was found many times. DNA for the CDR3: TGTGCCAGCAGCCCAAGGGAAACCGGGGAGCTGTTTTTT. This codes for CASSPRETGELFF. This chain joins TRBV7-2 and TRBJ2-2; D gene ambiguous. Germline V CDR1 and CDR2: SGHTA, FQGNSA. The length of the CDR3 is 13 residues. The ends were cut back, 5 bases at V and 5 bases at J, with 9 bases in the middle.

There are a few counts of this clonotype. The chain is built from TRBV6-1 and TRBJ2-5; TRBD1 matches at 12 bases. Germline V lookup: CDR1 MNHNS, CDR2 SASEGT. V shed 5 bases, J shed 5 bases, and the junction held 12 bases outside the gene matches. This CDR3 has 17 residues. In DNA, the CDR3 is TGTGCCAGCAGTCGTACTTCCGGGACAGGGGGCGACGAGACCCAGTACTTC. Translating gives CASSRTSGTGGDETQYF.

This clonotype has only a few counts. The V gene is TRBV6-5, the J gene TRBJ1-2; the match to TRBD1 covers 7 bases. Germline CDR1 reads MNHEY; CDR2 reads SVGAGI. V gave up 6 bases and J gave up 1 base; unmatched junction bases: 11. The CDR3 extends over 16 amino acids. CDR3 sequence: CASSNFDRDYNYGYTF. CDR3 nucleotides: TGTGCCAGCAGCAATTTTGACAGGGATTATAACTATGGCTACACCTTC.

The table lists this clonotype with a few counts. V usage is TRBV12-3 or TRBV12-4 and J usage is TRBJ1-6; 8 positions agree with TRBD1. The CDR3 runs 14 residues. The junction had 9 bases not matched to a gene; V was cut back by 6 bases and J by 11 bases. The CDR3 DNA follows: TGTGCCAGCAGAAGAGGACAGGGTTGGACACCCCTCCACTTT. It yields the protein CASRRGQGWTPLHF.

This clonotype was counted between two and nine times. J is TRBJ2-3 and V is TRBV7-2; TRBD1 matches 7 bases. The germline gives CDR1 SGHTA, CDR2 FQGNSA. The J segment lost 4 bases and the V segment lost 1 base, leaving 5 bases of the junction unmatched. The CDR3 is 15 residues long. CDR3 sequence: CASSLEGARADTQYF. CDR3 DNA: TGTGCCAGCAGCTTAGAGGGGGCTCGGGCAGATACGCAGTATTTT.

There are a few counts of this clonotype. The rearrangement uses TRBV4-1 and TRBJ1-1; 8 bases map to TRBD1. Germline lookup yields CDR1 MGHRA and CDR2 YSYEKL. Unmatched junction bases numbered 7, after V lost 0 bases and J lost 10 bases. This CDR3 is built from 14 residues. CDR3 in amino acids: CASSQERTGRGAFF. CDR3 in DNA: TGCGCCAGCAGCCAAGAGAGGACAGGGCGCGGAGCTTTCTTT.

The V and J genes are TRBV7-3 and TRBJ2-3; D perhaps matches TRBD2 (5 bases). This CDR3 has 14 residues. Germline V gene data show CDR1 as SGHTA and CDR2 as FQGTGA. The V end was cut by 4 bases, the J end by 1 base, with 9 bases between. This chain's CDR3 is CASSSGVGTDTQYF. As DNA, the CDR3 is TGTGCCAGCAGCTCCGGGGTCGGCACAGATACGCAGTATTTT.

The rearrangement links TRBV29-1 to TRBJ2-2; a possible D gene is TRBD1 (5 bases). The CDR3 consists of 14 residues. From germline, CDR1 is SQVTM and CDR2 ANQGSEA. With 4 bases removed from V and 7 bases from J, the gap between germline ends came to 16 bases. CDR3 sequence reads: CSVGPTDLLGELFF. CDR3 nucleotide sequence: TGCAGCGTTGGTCCGACAGATTTACTCGGGGAGCTGTTTTTT.

The chain joins TRBV6-1 to TRBJ2-1, with a weak D call TRBD2 (5 bases). Germline V gives CDR1 MNHNS, CDR2 SASEGT. The CDR3 is 11 residues long. V gave up 4 bases and J gave up 10 bases, with 8 bases separating them. The CDR3 here is CASSARVEQFF. CDR3 DNA: TGTGCCAGCAGTGCGAGGGTGGAGCAGTTCTTC.

This clonotype was recorded many times. The rearrangement joins TRBV7-6 to TRBJ2-3, with TRBD2 as a possible D gene (6 bases). V was clipped by 1 base and J by 5 bases, with 13 bases between them. Per germline, CDR1 SGHVS and CDR2 FNYEAQ. The CDR3 length is 15 residues. CDR3 sequence reads: CASSLVPGEGDTQYF. In DNA form, the CDR3 reads TGTGCCAGCAGCTTAGTTCCGGGAGAGGGAGATACGCAGTATTTT.

CDR3 DNA: TGTGCCAGTAGTATACGACCCTCTAAGGGGGCTGTAGCTTTCTTT. Protein sequence: CASSIRPSKGAVAFF. The genes are TRBV19 and TRBJ1-1; 7 bases fit TRBD1. The CDR3 length is 15 residues. V lost 2 bases, J lost 10 bases, and 13 bases stayed unmatched. Germline CDR1 is LNHDA and CDR2 is SQIVND (reference sequence).

V and J are TRBV7-2 and TRBJ2-7; 8 bases agree with TRBD2. The CDR3 contains 15 residues. V shed 7 bases, J shed 1 base, and the junction held 9 bases outside the gene matches. Germline V gene data show CDR1 as SGHTA and CDR2 as FQGNSA. CDR3 coding DNA: TGTGCCAGCACTCCGGGGCGGGGGGTATCCTACGAGCAGTACTTC. Protein sequence: CASTPGRGVSYEQYF.

This sequence joins TRBV12-3 or TRBV12-4 and TRBJ2-1, with TRBD2 identical over 10 bases. The trim removed 3 bases at V and 8 bases at J, leaving 7 bases unmatched. The length of the CDR3 is 15 residues. CDR3 bases: TGTGCCAGCAGTTTTAGAGCGGGGGGGCGCCATGAGCAGTTCTTC. Its translation is CASSFRAGGRHEQFF.

This rearrangement joins TRBV20-1 to TRBJ1-5, with TRBD1 matching 8 bases. There are 14 residues in the CDR3. V was pared by 3 bases and J by 5 bases, with 6 bases of the junction left unmatched. Germline lookup yields CDR1 DFQATT and CDR2 SNEGSKA (reference sequence). The CDR3 is CSARRTGSDQPQHF. In DNA, the CDR3 is TGCAGTGCTAGGAGGACAGGGTCCGATCAGCCCCAGCATTTT.

This clonotype was found many times. The chain employs TRBV7-9 and TRBJ1-1, with unresolved D. V was shortened by 3 bases and J by 4 bases, with 3 bases between the two germline ends. The CDR3 contains 11 residues. The germline gives CDR1 SEHNR, CDR2 FQNEAQ (reference sequence). Here the CDR3 DNA reads TGTGCCAGCAGCTTTTCCACTGAAGCTTTCTTT. Protein: CASSFSTEAFF.

V is TRBV7-6 and J is TRBJ2-5, with 15 bases identical to TRBD2. V was pared by 5 bases and J by 3 bases, with 7 bases of the junction left unmatched. The CDR3 is made up of 17 amino acids. In germline, CDR1 is SGHVS, CDR2 FNYEAQ. This chain's CDR3 is CASSPGLAGGVEETQYF. CDR3 DNA sequence: TGTGCCAGCAGCCCGGGACTAGCGGGAGGAGTGGAAGAGACCCAGTACTTC.

CDR3 coding DNA: TGCGCCAGCAGCCAAGCGGTAGGGGGCAACACTGAAGCTTTCTTT. Its translation is CASSQAVGGNTEAFF. The genes are TRBV4-3 and TRBJ1-1; 7 bases agree with TRBD1. This CDR3 has 15 residues. The V and J ends lost 1 base and 2 bases, in that order; junction bases with no gene match: 4. Germline CDR1 reads LGHNA; CDR2 reads YSLEER.

The gene calls are TRBV7-2 and TRBJ2-7; D remains unclear. CDR3 length: 14 amino acids. V dropped 5 bases and J dropped 6 bases, with 17 bases sitting between them. CDR1 and CDR2 (germline): SGHTA, FQGNSA. CDR3 in amino acids: CASSLDSLVREQYF. The CDR3 coding sequence is TGTGCCAGCAGCCTAGACTCTCTGGTCCGCGAGCAGTACTTC.

This clonotype was counted only a few times. The chain couples TRBV2 to TRBJ1-3, with 7 bases aligning to TRBD1. J was trimmed by 0 bases and V by 3 bases; bases with no gene match: 5. Germline values: CDR1 SNHLY, CDR2 FYNNEI. The CDR3 has 16 residues. The CDR3 loop is CASSEANRGSGNTIYF. CDR3 in DNA: TGTGCCAGCAGTGAGGCCAACAGGGGCTCTGGAAACACCATATATTTT.

The chain has TRBV12-3 or TRBV12-4 and TRBJ2-2, with 10 positions matching TRBD1. Trimming removed 5 bases from V and 4 bases from J; junction bases left unmatched: 4. CDR3 size: 15 residues. This CDR3 reads CASSTGTGATGELFF. In DNA form, the CDR3 reads TGTGCCAGCAGTACCGGGACAGGGGCCACCGGGGAGCTGTTTTTT.

The gene calls are TRBV5-4 and TRBJ1-2; 9 bases agree with TRBD1. The germline gives CDR1 SGHNT, CDR2 YYREEE (reference sequence). This CDR3 comprises 14 residues. Germline trimming cut 5 bases from V and 5 bases from J; bases unmatched to any gene: 7. The CDR3 region is CASRSTGGRYGYTF. DNA of the CDR3: TGTGCCAGCAGGTCTACAGGGGGCCGGTATGGCTACACCTTC.

J is TRBJ2-4 and V is TRBV7-6; tentative D call: TRBD2 (6 bases). The V end lost 5 bases, the J end lost 0 bases, and 11 bases lay between the germline ends. This CDR3 spans 15 amino acids. CDR1 is SGHVS and CDR2 is FNYEAQ in the germline V gene. CDR3 coding DNA: TGTGCCAGCAGCCCCGGGACTCTAGCCAAAAACATTCAGTACTTC. Amino acids: CASSPGTLAKNIQYF.

This clonotype was counted a few times. The chain couples TRBV12-3 or TRBV12-4 to TRBJ2-7, with D unclear. The CDR3 is made up of 14 amino acids. Trimming stripped 1 base from V and 1 base from J, with 8 bases between. The CDR3 spells CASSLETRSYEQYF. The CDR3 nucleotides read TGTGCCAGCAGTTTAGAGACTCGATCCTACGAGCAGTACTTC.

For the CDR3, the DNA is TGTGCCAGCAGTTTCCGGGACAACTCCTACGAGCAGTACTTC. It yields the protein CASSFRDNSYEQYF. The V call is TRBV6-2 or TRBV6-3, the J call TRBJ2-7; the D gene is possibly TRBD1 (6 bases). The CDR3 length is 14 residues. CDR1 MNHEY and CDR2 SVGEGT come from the germline V gene. V was clipped by 4 bases and J by 0 bases, with 10 bases between them.

This chain joins TRBV2 and TRBJ1-3; no firm D call. Trimming shortened V by 8 bases and J by 0 bases, and 8 bases separated the two germline ends. Looked up from germline, CDR1 is SNHLY and CDR2 is FYNNEI. The CDR3 is made up of 13 amino acids. CDR3 nucleotide sequence: TGTGCCAGCGGAACGATCTCTGGAAACACCATATATTTT. Translating gives CASGTISGNTIYF.